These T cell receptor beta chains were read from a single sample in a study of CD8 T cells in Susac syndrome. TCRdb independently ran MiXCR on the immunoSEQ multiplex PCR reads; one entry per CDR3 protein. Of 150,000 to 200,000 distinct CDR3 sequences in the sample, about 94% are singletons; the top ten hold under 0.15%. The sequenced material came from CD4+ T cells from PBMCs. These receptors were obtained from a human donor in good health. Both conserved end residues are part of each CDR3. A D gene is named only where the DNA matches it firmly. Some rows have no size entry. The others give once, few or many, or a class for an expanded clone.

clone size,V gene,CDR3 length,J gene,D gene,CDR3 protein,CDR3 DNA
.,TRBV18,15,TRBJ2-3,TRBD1,CASSLGQGLTDTQYF,TGTGCCAGCTCACTCGGACAGGGGCTGACAGATACGCAGTATTTT
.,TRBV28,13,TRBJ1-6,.,CASLSSYNSPLHF,TGTGCCAGCCTGAGCTCCTATAATTCACCCCTCCACTTT
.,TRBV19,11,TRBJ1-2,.,CASSMYGGYTF,TGTGCCAGTAGTATGTATGGTGGCTACACCTTC
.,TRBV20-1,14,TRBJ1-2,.,CSASKPATGYGYTF,TGCAGTGCTAGCAAGCCCGCGACGGGCTATGGCTACACCTTC
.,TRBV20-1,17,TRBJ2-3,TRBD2,CSARNLERGLSTDTQYF,TGCAGTGCTAGGAACCTCGAGCGGGGCCTCAGCACAGATACGCAGTATTTT
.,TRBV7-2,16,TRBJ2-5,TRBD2,CASSLGARGGRETQYF,TGTGCCAGCAGCTTAGGAGCACGGGGGGGCCGGGAGACCCAGTACTTC
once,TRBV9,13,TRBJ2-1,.,CASSVRVYNEQFF,TGTGCCAGCAGCGTAAGGGTCTACAATGAGCAGTTCTTC
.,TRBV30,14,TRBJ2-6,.,CAWIRDTGANVLTF,TGTGCCTGGATCCGGGACACTGGGGCCAACGTCCTGACTTTC
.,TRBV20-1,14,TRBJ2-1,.,CSANWGVEYNEQFF,TGCAGTGCTAATTGGGGGGTTGAGTACAATGAGCAGTTCTTC
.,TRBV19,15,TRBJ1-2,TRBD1,CASSPGDRSRYGYTF,TGTGCCAGTAGTCCCGGGGACAGGAGCAGGTATGGCTACACCTTC
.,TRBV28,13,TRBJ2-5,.,CASSSSSLETQYF,TGTGCCAGCAGTTCATCCAGTTTGGAGACCCAGTACTTC
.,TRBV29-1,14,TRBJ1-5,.,CSVVSGSSNQPQHF,TGCAGCGTGGTGTCGGGTAGTAGCAATCAGCCCCAGCATTTT
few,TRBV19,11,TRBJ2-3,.,CASSRADTQYF,TGTGCCAGTTCCAGGGCAGATACGCAGTATTTT
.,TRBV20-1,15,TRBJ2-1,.,CSARVLGGPVNEQFF,TGCAGTGCTAGAGTTCTCGGGGGGCCAGTCAATGAGCAGTTCTTC
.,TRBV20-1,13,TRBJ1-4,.,CSARRSTNEKLFF,TGCAGTGCGCGGAGGTCAACTAATGAAAAACTGTTTTTT
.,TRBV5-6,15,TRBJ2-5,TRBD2,CASSLGLAVQETQYF,TGTGCCAGCAGCTTGGGACTAGCGGTTCAAGAGACCCAGTACTTC
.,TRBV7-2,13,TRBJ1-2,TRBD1,CASSPRTGYGYTF,TGTGCCAGCAGCCCGAGGACAGGCTATGGCTACACCTTC
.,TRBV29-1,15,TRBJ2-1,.,CSVEDGFLGLNEQFF,TGCAGCGTTGAAGATGGATTTCTAGGCCTCAATGAGCAGTTCTTC
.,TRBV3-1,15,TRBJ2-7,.,CASSQVARDSYEQYF,TGTGCCAGCAGCCAAGTTGCCCGGGACTCCTACGAGCAGTACTTC
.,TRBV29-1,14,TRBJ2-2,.,CSVEEPPGNGELFF,TGCAGCGTTGAAGAACCCCCGGGGAACGGGGAGCTGTTTTTT
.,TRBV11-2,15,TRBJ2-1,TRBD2,CASSFFSLAENEQFF,TGTGCCAGCAGCTTCTTTAGTCTAGCGGAAAATGAGCAGTTCTTC
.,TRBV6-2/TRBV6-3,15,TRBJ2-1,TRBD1,CASTAGQGSYNEQFF,TGTGCCAGCACCGCCGGACAGGGATCCTACAATGAGCAGTTCTTC
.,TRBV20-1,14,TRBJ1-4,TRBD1,CSAARTGGGEKLFF,TGCAGTGCTGCCCGGACAGGGGGGGGTGAAAAACTGTTTTTT
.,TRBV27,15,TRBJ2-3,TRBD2,CASSYKGGAGDTQYF,TGTGCCAGCAGCTATAAGGGAGGGGCAGGAGATACGCAGTATTTT
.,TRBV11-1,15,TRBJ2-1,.,CASSLDIEGLGSRFF,TGTGCCAGCAGCTTAGATATTGAGGGGCTAGGATCTCGGTTCTTC
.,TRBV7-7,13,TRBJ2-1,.,CASSRDSGDEQFF,TGTGCTAGCAGCAGGGACTCCGGGGATGAGCAGTTCTTC
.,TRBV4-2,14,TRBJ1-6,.,CASSPDAGNSPLHF,TGTGCCAGCAGCCCAGATGCAGGGAATTCACCCCTCCACTTT
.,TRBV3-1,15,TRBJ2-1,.,CASSQGATRDNEQFF,TGTGCCAGCAGCCAAGGTGCGACCCGCGACAATGAGCAGTTCTTC